A single T cell receptor (beta chain) is shown here with its context. Its antigen is currently unknown. With 0 bases clipped from V and 0 bases from J, the junction kept 0 bases outside the gene matches. Germline CDR1 SGHNT, CDR2 YENEEA. The CDR3 runs to 15 residues. The data stem from a study of a mutant IDH1 vaccine in newly diagnosed glioma. Study in general: Those enrolled had earlier been treated with radiotherapy, temozolomide, or both, mostly both. Points from the study as a whole: Alterations occurring in top peripheral T cell clonotypes seemed unrelated to pseudoprogression.

The repertoire was sequenced with immunoSEQ multiplex PCR; TCRdb's copy has only in-frame clones and lacks some. In the table there are tens of thousands of clones, 65% to 90% of which are singletons. Time point reported: week 35, safety follow-up. Doses consisted of 300 ug of mutant IDH1 20-mer peptide each, paired with topical imiquimod. The donors' diagnosis was new WHO grade 3 or 4 astrocytoma that was IDH1-mutant and ATRX-lost. The sample consisted of PBMCs, taken from a glioma patient whose treatment included an IDH1 peptide vaccine. The V and J genes are TRBV11-3 and TRBJ1-2, with 8 bases that match TRBD1. This sequence was found in a woman in her fifties or sixties with glioma. The CDR3 protein is CASSLETGANYGYTF. DNA of the CDR3: TGTGCCAGCAGCTTAGAGACAGGGGCTAACTATGGCTACACCTTC.